What follows are 4 T cell receptor beta chains derived from one specimen sequenced in a study of glioma-infiltrating T cells. TCR alpha and beta CDR3 regions were amplified from RNA using iRepertoire nested multiplex PCR. TCRdb re-called the multiplex PCR reads with MiXCR, one entry per CDR3 protein. The sample includes roughly 200,000 distinct CDR3 sequences, around 40% seen only once; the top ten take under 6.5%. The material sequenced was glioma tissue, nonneoplastic brain tissue, or PBMCs (not recorded which). Receptors originate from a human donor with low-grade glioma or glioblastoma, undergoing nonglioma brain surgery, or in good health (not recorded which).

On this clonotype: No conserved phenylalanine or tryptophan is present at the end of the CDR3, so a read error is the likely explanation. The chain employs TRBV19 and TRBJ1-1, with D possibly matching TRBD1 (5 bases). Looked up from germline, CDR1 is LNHDA and CDR2 is SQIVND (reference sequence). V lost 6 bases, J lost 0 bases, and 11 bases lay in between. The CDR3 extends over 14 amino acids. The CDR3 nucleotides read TGTGCCAGTAGACCTGGACATATGAACACTGAAGCTTTCCTT. Its protein is CASRPGHMNTEAFL.

The chain combines TRBV5-1 with TRBJ2-1, with 9 bases that match TRBD2. The ends lost 2 bases at V and 1 base at J; junction bases unmatched: 7. This CDR3 spans 17 amino acids. Germline lookup yields CDR1 SGHRS and CDR2 YFSETQ. The CDR3 is CASSLMLAGRSYNEQFF. The CDR3 DNA is TGCGCCAGCAGCTTAATGCTAGCGGGAAGATCCTACAATGAGCAGTTCTTC. The full variable domain, its missing parts supplied by reference TRBV5-1 and TRBJ2-1, is KAGVTQTPRYLIKTRGQQVTLSCSPISGHRSVSWYQQTPGQGLQFLFEYFSETQRNKGNFPGRFSGRQFSNSRSEMNVSTLELGDSALYLCASSLMLAGRSYNEQFFGPGTRLTVL.

This clonotype has at least ten counts. This sequence joins TRBV20-1 and TRBJ2-1, with 9 nucleotides matching TRBD2. There are 14 residues in the CDR3. CDR1 and CDR2 (germline): DFQATT, SNEGSKA (reference sequence). With 4 bases clipped from V and 7 bases from J, the junction kept 8 bases outside the gene matches. The chain's CDR3 is CSAIEAGGSNEQFF. As DNA, the CDR3 is TGCAGTGCTATCGAAGCGGGAGGATCAAATGAGCAGTTCTTC.

The chain employs TRBV2 and TRBJ2-6; no clear D. Per germline, CDR1 SNHLY and CDR2 FYNNEI. Trimming pared 4 bases from V and 2 bases from J, leaving 9 bases between. This CDR3 spans 15 amino acids. CDR3 protein: CASSGVSAGANVLTF. DNA of the CDR3: TGTGCCAGCAGTGGAGTCAGCGCTGGGGCCAACGTCCTGACTTTC.